The 16 T cell receptor beta chains presented below share a single source sample, sequenced in a study of Ad26.COV2.S vaccination and SARS-CoV-2 variants. Treatment indicated: around 19 received Ad26.COV2.S at low or high dose, single or two shots; 5 received placebo; per-sample allocation not given. Specimen acquisition occurred on day 63 following the initial vaccine or placebo injection. TCRdb's copy holds only in-frame clones and misses some; the assay was immunoSEQ multiplex PCR. The sample has roughly 500,000 clones, around 88% seen once. Sequenced here: peripheral blood, sampled in a trial of Ad26.COV2.S vaccine versus placebo. The receptors were sampled from a person between 18 and 65 years old who received the Ad26.COV2.S COVID-19 vaccine or a placebo.

This chain connects TRBV28 to TRBJ2-2; 7 bases map to TRBD1. The CDR3 contains 16 residues. Germline trimming cut 5 bases from V and 5 bases from J; bases unmatched to any gene: 11. CDR1 and CDR2 (germline): MDHEN, SYDVKM. In DNA form, the CDR3 reads TGTGCCAGCAGTCCCTTATCGGCCAGGGGGACCGGGGAGCTGTTTTTT. Residues: CASSPLSARGTGELFF.

This clone occurred once. Distinct nucleotide sequences in the sample also encode this CDR3. V is TRBV19 and J is TRBJ1-5; D gene unclear. V was cut by 3 bases and J by 1 base, with 7 bases left in between. CDR3 length equals 14 residues. CDR1 and CDR2 from the germline V gene are LNHDA and SQIVND (reference sequence). CDR3 region: CASSITASNQPQHF. In DNA, the CDR3 is TGTGCCAGTAGTATTACGGCCAGCAATCAGCCCCAGCATTTT.

This sequence joins TRBV6-6 and TRBJ2-7; tentatively, D is TRBD1 or TRBD2 (5 bases each). The CDR3 sequence is 14 residues long. V lost 5 bases and J 2 bases, leaving 13 bases between the germline ends. Germline V CDR1 and CDR2: MNHNY, SVGAGI (reference sequence). CDR3 DNA: TGTGCCAGCAGTCGCACGGGACCCGCCTACGAGCAGTACTTC. Translation gives CASSRTGPAYEQYF.

This chain joins TRBV30 and TRBJ1-1; D ambiguous. The length of the CDR3 is 13 residues. Germline V gene data show CDR1 as GTSNPN and CDR2 as SVGIG (reference sequence). Trimming stripped 3 bases from V and 1 base from J, with 9 bases between. The CDR3 sequence: CAWSHLGNTEAFF. The CDR3 DNA reads as TGTGCCTGGAGCCACCTAGGGAACACTGAAGCTTTCTTT.

V gene TRBV27 combines with J gene TRBJ2-7; D perhaps matches TRBD2 (6 bases). CDR3 length equals 17 residues. CDR1 MNHEY and CDR2 SMNVEV come from the germline V gene (reference sequence). V gave up 0 bases and J gave up 2 bases, with 17 bases separating them. The CDR3 here is CASSLSIGSGIPYEQYF. The CDR3 DNA reads as TGTGCCAGCAGTTTATCGATAGGTAGCGGAATACCCTACGAGCAGTACTTC.

This clone was seen a handful of times. CDR3 in amino acids: CASSLDGGGLGNSPLHF. The CDR3 DNA is TGCGCCAGCAGCTTGGACGGCGGGGGGCTAGGTAATTCACCCCTCCACTTT. The chain recombines TRBV5-1 with TRBJ1-6; a possible D gene is TRBD1 (6 bases). The germline V and J ends were trimmed by 0 bases and 6 bases, with 16 bases remaining between them. The germline gives CDR1 SGHRS, CDR2 YFSETQ. The CDR3 loop spans 17 amino acids. Full variable domain (missing parts from reference TRBV5-1 and TRBJ1-6): KAGVTQTPRYLIKTRGQQVTLSCSPISGHRSVSWYQQTPGQGLQFLFEYFSETQRNKGNFPGRFSGRQFSNSRSEMNVSTLELGDSALYLCASSLDGGGLGNSPLHFGNGTRLTVT.

The rearrangement links TRBV7-9 to TRBJ2-1, with TRBD2 matching 11 bases. The length of the CDR3 is 15 residues. Germline V gives CDR1 SEHNR, CDR2 FQNEAQ (reference sequence). V gave up 7 bases and J gave up 3 bases; unmatched junction bases: 5. CDR3: CASTQGLAGYNEQFF. The CDR3, as DNA: TGTGCCAGCACCCAAGGACTAGCGGGCTACAATGAGCAGTTCTTC.

This clone was seen only a few times. The gene calls are TRBV6-4 and TRBJ2-1; D possibly uses TRBD1 or TRBD2 (5 bases each). Germline assignment: CDR1 MRHNA and CDR2 SNTAGT. The CDR3 contains 13 residues. With 3 bases removed from V and 13 bases from J, the gap between germline ends came to 16 bases. CDR3 sequence reads: CASSEGTTSNQFF. CDR3 in DNA: TGTGCCAGCAGTGAGGGGACCACAAGTAATCAGTTCTTC.

Points on this clone: The same CDR3 arises from other DNA sequences in this sample as well. CDR3 in amino acids: CASSPVRAGQYF. Here the CDR3 DNA reads TGTGCCAGCAGCCCCGTGAGAGCTGGGCAGTACTTC. The J gene is TRBJ2-7, the V gene TRBV6-6, with D hard to call. The length of the CDR3 is 12 residues. Trimming shortened V by 6 bases and J by 9 bases, and 15 bases separated the two germline ends. CDR1 and CDR2 from the germline V gene are MNHNY and SVGAGI (reference sequence).

V gene TRBV7-2 combines with J gene TRBJ2-7; TRBD1 matches at 8 bases. Germline CDR1 SGHTA, CDR2 FQGNSA. V shed 5 bases and J 0 bases; nucleotides not matched to a gene: 6. This CDR3 spans 15 amino acids. The CDR3 is CASSPGGYSSYEQYF. The CDR3 bases are TGTGCCAGCAGCCCAGGGGGCTATAGCTCCTACGAGCAGTACTTC. Variable domain in full (rest from reference TRBV7-2 and TRBJ2-7): GAGVSQSPSNKVTEKGKDVELRCDPISGHTALYWYRQSLGQGLEFLIYFQGNSAPDKSGLPSDRFSAERTGGSVSTLTIQRTQQEDSAVYLCASSPGGYSSYEQYFGPGTRLTVT.

This clone was observed a single time. The rearrangement joins TRBV7-3 to TRBJ2-2, with D maybe TRBD2 (6 bases). This CDR3 is 16 amino acids long. Trimming shortened V by 5 bases and J by 3 bases, and 16 bases separated the two germline ends. Germline values: CDR1 SGHTA, CDR2 FQGTGA. CDR3 DNA sequence: TGTGCCAGCAGCCCCGGGACTCGAGGGGACACCGGGGAGCTGTTTTTT. This gives the protein CASSPGTRGDTGELFF.

A note on this clone: Other DNA sequences within the sample encode an identical CDR3. The rearrangement joins TRBV5-1 to TRBJ2-7; unclear D gene. Germline CDR1 is SGHRS and CDR2 is YFSETQ. The CDR3 runs 12 residues. Trimming shortened V by 3 bases and J by 0 bases, and 4 bases separated the two germline ends. CDR3 in amino acids: CASSSPSYEQYF. The CDR3 DNA sequence: TGCGCCAGCAGCTCACCCTCCTACGAGCAGTACTTC.

The chain has TRBV20-1 and TRBJ2-2; D is unclear. The V end lost 3 bases, the J end lost 6 bases, and 5 bases lay between the germline ends. The CDR3 is 11 amino acids. Looked up from germline, CDR1 is DFQATT and CDR2 is SNEGSKA (reference sequence). CDR3 region: CSASIPGELFF. CDR3 DNA sequence: TGCAGTGCTAGTATACCCGGGGAGCTGTTTTTT.

The V call is TRBV7-9, the J call TRBJ2-1; D gene uncertain. V gave up 6 bases and J gave up 10 bases, with 13 bases separating them. Per the germline V gene, CDR1 is SEHNR and CDR2 is FQNEAQ (reference sequence). The CDR3 covers 12 residues. Here the CDR3 reads CASSVPALEQFF. CDR3 sequence (DNA): TGTGCCAGCAGTGTCCCAGCGTTGGAGCAGTTCTTC.

This chain uses TRBV11-2 with TRBJ2-7; unclear D gene. There are 16 residues in the CDR3. The germline CDR1 and CDR2 sequences are SGHAT and FQNNGV. V gave up 0 bases and J gave up 2 bases, with 14 bases separating them. The chain's CDR3 is CASSLDGAVAAYEQYF. Written as DNA, the CDR3 is TGTGCCAGCAGCTTAGATGGAGCCGTTGCGGCCTACGAGCAGTACTTC.

This clone was observed a handful of times. This chain uses TRBV7-7 with TRBJ2-1, with TRBD2 matching 12 bases. The germline V gene has CDR1 SSHAT and CDR2 FNYEAQ (reference sequence). This CDR3 has 15 residues. The trim removed 5 bases at V and 6 bases at J, leaving 5 bases unmatched. For the CDR3, the DNA is TGTGCCAGCAGCCCTAGCGGGAGGGCTTTCAATGAGCAGTTCTTC. Its translation: CASSPSGRAFNEQFF.